This TCR beta chain was recorded in a study of blood T cell repertoires in COVID-19. Study background: Acute and convalescent COVID-19 specimens originated in the United States, Italy and Spain.

The V gene's germline CDR1 is SGDLS and CDR2 YYNGEE. Trimming cost V 1 base and J 5 bases, with 10 bases left between them. The CDR3 runs 14 residues. Participants spanned ages about 18 to 90 years and resided in roughly 22 US areas. Generated by immunoSEQ multiplex PCR, the TCRdb table keeps only in-frame clones and is missing some. The sample has around 250,000 clones, 70% to 90% seen once. The V gene is TRBV9, the J gene TRBJ2-1; D might be TRBD2 (6 bases). Sequenced material: PBMCs or T cells enriched from blood (not recorded which). The source of this sequence is a woman in her 50s who had recovered from COVID-19. The CDR3 region is CASSVTSTHNEQFF. CDR3 in DNA: TGTGCCAGCAGCGTAACTAGCACCCACAATGAGCAGTTCTTC. Supplemented by reference TRBV9 and TRBJ2-1, the full variable domain reads DSGVTQTPKHLITATGQRVTLRCSPRSGDLSVYWYQQSLDQGLQFLIQYYNGEERAKGNILERFSAQQFPDLHSELNLSSLELGDSALYFCASSVTSTHNEQFFGPGTRLTVL.